These T cell receptor beta chains were read from a single sample in a study of regulatory T cells in long-lasting Graves disease. TCRdb processed the multiplex PCR reads anew with MiXCR; each CDR3 protein has one entry. Of 200,000 to 250,000 distinct CDR3 sequences listed, around a fifth are singletons. In addition, the sample was reused for a study of T cells in Graves' hyperthyroidism and ophthalmopathy.

The sequencing used peripheral blood mononuclear cells (PBMCs), collected at new diagnosis, from a patient treated with antithyroid drugs. The receptors derive from a woman between 25 and 40 years old with Graves disease. The CDR3 runs from the conserved cysteine through the conserved F or W. The D gene is left open where the match is weak. Part of the rows lack a size; the others show once, few, many or a class for expanded clones.

j_call: TRBJ1-2
d_call: -
v_call: TRBV2
clone_size: many
cdr3_nt: TGTGCCAGCAGCGTGGGAGGAGAAAACTATGGCTACACCTTC
cdr3_aa: CASSVGGENYGYTF

j_call: TRBJ2-5
d_call: TRBD2
v_call: TRBV9
clone_size: many
cdr3_nt: TGTGCCAGCAGCGATCGGACTAGCGGACAAGAGACCCAGTACTTC
cdr3_aa: CASSDRTSGQETQYF

j_call: TRBJ2-1
d_call: -
v_call: TRBV2
clone_size: many
cdr3_nt: TGTGCCAGCACCTCCGAGCGGGCCCCCTACAATGAGCAGTTCTTC
cdr3_aa: CASTSERAPYNEQFF

j_call: TRBJ2-1
d_call: TRBD2
v_call: TRBV3-1
clone_size: few
cdr3_nt: TGTGCCAGCAGCCAATTTAGCGGGGGGGCGTCCTACAATGAGCAGTTCTTC
cdr3_aa: CASSQFSGGASYNEQFF

j_call: TRBJ1-2
d_call: -
v_call: TRBV6-5
clone_size: -
cdr3_nt: TGTGCCAGCAGTTCCCTAACCACAGGGAATAACTATGGCTACACCTTC
cdr3_aa: CASSSLTTGNNYGYTF

j_call: TRBJ2-3
d_call: -
v_call: TRBV2
clone_size: -
cdr3_nt: TGTGCCAGCAGTCCCGGACGAGAAATAGATACGCAGTATTTT
cdr3_aa: CASSPGREIDTQYF

j_call: TRBJ1-4
d_call: -
v_call: TRBV11-2
clone_size: many
cdr3_nt: TGTGCCAGCAGCCGTGCGCAGGACCTTAATGAAAAACTGTTTTTT
cdr3_aa: CASSRAQDLNEKLFF

j_call: TRBJ2-7
d_call: -
v_call: TRBV30
clone_size: many
cdr3_nt: TGTGCCTGGAGCGGGGACACCTTCTCCTACGAGCAGTACTTC
cdr3_aa: CAWSGDTFSYEQYF

j_call: TRBJ1-1
d_call: -
v_call: TRBV5-1
clone_size: few
cdr3_nt: TGCGCCAGCAGCTTGGGGCATGGGAACACTGAAGCTTTCTTT
cdr3_aa: CASSLGHGNTEAFF

j_call: TRBJ2-3
d_call: TRBD2
v_call: TRBV25-1
clone_size: many
cdr3_nt: TGTGCCAGCAGTGAAGGGGTAGCGGGGTTCACAGATACGCAGTATTTT
cdr3_aa: CASSEGVAGFTDTQYF

j_call: TRBJ2-1
d_call: -
v_call: TRBV30
clone_size: many
cdr3_nt: TGTGCCTGGAGTGTACGACGGATTAGCTCCTACAATGAGCAGTTCTTC
cdr3_aa: CAWSVRRISSYNEQFF

j_call: TRBJ1-2
d_call: TRBD1
v_call: TRBV4-1
clone_size: few
cdr3_nt: TGCGCCAGCAGCCAATTCCAGGACAGGCTTAATGGCTACACCTTC
cdr3_aa: CASSQFQDRLNGYTF

j_call: TRBJ1-6
d_call: -
v_call: TRBV12-3/TRBV12-4
clone_size: many
cdr3_nt: -
cdr3_aa: CASSTSGQIAGGTLHF

j_call: TRBJ2-2
d_call: -
v_call: TRBV9
clone_size: many
cdr3_nt: TGTGCCAGCAGCGTAGGCAGTCAGAACACCGGGGAGCTGTTTTTT
cdr3_aa: CASSVGSQNTGELFF

j_call: TRBJ2-7
d_call: TRBD1
v_call: TRBV28
clone_size: many
cdr3_nt: TGTGCCAGCAGGTCCGGGACAGGGGTATTAGAGCAGTACTTC
cdr3_aa: CASRSGTGVLEQYF

j_call: TRBJ1-2
d_call: -
v_call: TRBV28
clone_size: many
cdr3_nt: TGTGCCAGCAGTTATGCCCACGGGCTTAACTATGGCTACACCTTC
cdr3_aa: CASSYAHGLNYGYTF

j_call: TRBJ1-1
d_call: -
v_call: TRBV12-3/TRBV12-4
clone_size: -
cdr3_nt: TGTGCCAGCAGTTTAAGTCGGGGGAGATCTGAAGCTTTCTTT
cdr3_aa: CASSLSRGRSEAFF

j_call: TRBJ2-7
d_call: -
v_call: TRBV27
clone_size: -
cdr3_nt: TGTGCCAGCAGTCCCCCGGCCCCAGCAACCAGCGAGCAGTACTTC
cdr3_aa: CASSPPAPATSEQYF

j_call: TRBJ1-2
d_call: TRBD1
v_call: TRBV27
clone_size: many
cdr3_nt: TGTGCCAGCAGTACGACCGGGACAGGGGGCCGAGGCTACACCTTC
cdr3_aa: CASSTTGTGGRGYTF

j_call: TRBJ1-1
d_call: TRBD1
v_call: TRBV30
clone_size: many
cdr3_nt: TGTGCCTGGAGTTCCGGACAGGGGATTGCTGAAGCTTTCTTT
cdr3_aa: CAWSSGQGIAEAFF

j_call: TRBJ1-1
d_call: TRBD1
v_call: TRBV6-2/TRBV6-3
clone_size: -
cdr3_nt: TGTGCCAGCAGTTACCCACAGGGGGTGGGATCCGAAGCTTTCTTT
cdr3_aa: CASSYPQGVGSEAFF

j_call: TRBJ2-3
d_call: -
v_call: TRBV15
clone_size: many
cdr3_nt: TGTGCCACCAGCCTCCTTGGAGATACGCAGTATTTT
cdr3_aa: CATSLLGDTQYF

j_call: TRBJ1-6
d_call: -
v_call: TRBV28
clone_size: many
cdr3_nt: TGTGCCAGCAGCCCTAGCGACACAGATTCACCCCTCCACTTT
cdr3_aa: CASSPSDTDSPLHF

j_call: TRBJ1-6
d_call: -
v_call: TRBV27
clone_size: many
cdr3_nt: TGTGCCAGCAGTCCACCCGACTCCTATAATTCACCCCTCCACTTT
cdr3_aa: CASSPPDSYNSPLHF

j_call: TRBJ1-1
d_call: -
v_call: TRBV28
clone_size: many
cdr3_nt: TGTGCCAGCAGACCCCCTAGGAGTGAGGGTCCTCGGACTGAAGCTTTCTTT
cdr3_aa: CASRPPRSEGPRTEAFF

j_call: TRBJ1-1
d_call: -
v_call: TRBV28
clone_size: -
cdr3_nt: TGTGCCAGCCGTCGGGTGGGACCCGTCGTGGCTTTCTTT
cdr3_aa: CASRRVGPVVAFF

j_call: TRBJ1-2
d_call: -
v_call: TRBV5-1
clone_size: many
cdr3_nt: TGCGCCAGCAGCTTAGTGGGTTTCGATGGCTACACCTTC
cdr3_aa: CASSLVGFDGYTF

j_call: TRBJ1-1
d_call: -
v_call: TRBV29-1
clone_size: -
cdr3_nt: TGCAGCGGAAGGAGGGGCGGCACTGAAGCTTTCTTT
cdr3_aa: CSGRRGGTEAFF

j_call: TRBJ2-7
d_call: TRBD1
v_call: TRBV28
clone_size: many
cdr3_nt: TGTGCCAGCAGTCTCGCTGAGACAGGGGTCGGCGACGAGCAGTACTTC
cdr3_aa: CASSLAETGVGDEQYF

j_call: TRBJ2-5
d_call: -
v_call: TRBV7-9
clone_size: many
cdr3_nt: TGTGCCAGCAGCTTAGTCGGCCAAGAGACCCAGTACTTC
cdr3_aa: CASSLVGQETQYF

j_call: TRBJ2-7
d_call: -
v_call: TRBV7-8
clone_size: many
cdr3_nt: TGTGCCAGCAGCTTAGGTAGATCGCGGGCGCCCTACGAGCAGTACTTC
cdr3_aa: CASSLGRSRAPYEQYF

j_call: TRBJ2-7
d_call: -
v_call: TRBV12-3/TRBV12-4
clone_size: many
cdr3_nt: TGTGCCAGCAGTTTTGGGGGGCAAGGCGAGCAGTACTTC
cdr3_aa: CASSFGGQGEQYF

j_call: TRBJ1-1
d_call: -
v_call: TRBV4-2
clone_size: many
cdr3_nt: TGTGCCAGCAGCCAAGCCCCACGGGCTGAAGCTTTCTTT
cdr3_aa: CASSQAPRAEAFF

j_call: TRBJ1-1
d_call: -
v_call: TRBV7-9
clone_size: many
cdr3_nt: TGTGCCAGCAGACCAGACCCTTACACTGAAGCTTTCTTT
cdr3_aa: CASRPDPYTEAFF

j_call: TRBJ1-5
d_call: TRBD1
v_call: TRBV28
clone_size: many
cdr3_nt: TGTGCCAGCAGACCGACAGGGGGGTATCAGCCCCAGCATTTT
cdr3_aa: CASRPTGGYQPQHF

j_call: TRBJ1-5
d_call: -
v_call: TRBV12-3/TRBV12-4
clone_size: many
cdr3_nt: TGTGCCAGCAGTTTAACCCCCTTACAGCCCCAGCATTTT
cdr3_aa: CASSLTPLQPQHF

j_call: TRBJ2-4
d_call: -
v_call: TRBV28
clone_size: few
cdr3_nt: TGTGCCAGCAGTTTTGATAGAACAAGCGGCTTAGCCAAAAACATTCAGTACTTC
cdr3_aa: CASSFDRTSGLAKNIQYF

j_call: TRBJ2-3
d_call: -
v_call: TRBV10-3
clone_size: -
cdr3_nt: TGTGCCATCAGTGAGTCGTCCGGGACTCTTACTTCGTCAGATACGCAGTATTTT
cdr3_aa: CAISESSGTLTSSDTQYF

j_call: TRBJ1-5
d_call: -
v_call: TRBV12-3/TRBV12-4
clone_size: once
cdr3_nt: TGTGCCAGCAGTCGGGACGGACTCAATCAGCCCCAGCATTTT
cdr3_aa: CASSRDGLNQPQHF

j_call: TRBJ2-5
d_call: TRBD2
v_call: TRBV12-3/TRBV12-4
clone_size: many
cdr3_nt: TGTGCCAGCAGAGGACTAGTGGAGACCCAGTACTTC
cdr3_aa: CASRGLVETQYF

j_call: TRBJ1-2
d_call: -
v_call: TRBV30
clone_size: many
cdr3_nt: TGTGCCTGGAACAGGGCTAACTATGGCTACACCTTC
cdr3_aa: CAWNRANYGYTF

j_call: TRBJ1-2
d_call: -
v_call: TRBV28
clone_size: many
cdr3_nt: TGTGCCAGCAGTTTATTTTGGGGGGGGGAGCGCCTAGGAGTTCCATTCTATGGCTACACCTTC
cdr3_aa: CASSLFWGGERLGVPFYGYTF

j_call: TRBJ2-7
d_call: TRBD2
v_call: TRBV5-1
clone_size: -
cdr3_nt: TGCGCCAGCAGCTGGCCGACTAGCGGATTCCACGAGCAGTACTTC
cdr3_aa: CASSWPTSGFHEQYF